This T cell receptor beta chain comes out of a study of cytomegalovirus exposure and HLA in healthy donors. Study as a whole: As an earlier analysis found, roughly 180 million T cells yielded about 120 million unique TCR beta sequences. General observations from the study: Most TCR beta V segments were productive about 87% or about 30% of the time in an earlier analysis.

From germline, CDR1 is SGHRS and CDR2 YFSETQ. This CDR3 is 17 amino acids long. With 3 bases clipped from V and 0 bases from J, the junction kept 6 bases outside the gene matches. The PCR had 60 Vbeta and 13 Jbeta primers. Some clones are missing from TCRdb's copy, which holds only in-frame ones; the method was immunoSEQ multiplex PCR. The data contain about 78,000 clones, 72% of them singletons. A word on this clone: The antigen is not known.

Source material: PBMCs. The genes are TRBV5-1 and TRBJ2-1; 10 bases match TRBD2. This receptor was taken from a woman in her forties in good health and CMV-seropositive. The CDR3 loop reads CASSWAGTSDSYNEQFF. CDR3 DNA: TGCGCCAGCAGCTGGGCCGGGACTAGCGACTCCTACAATGAGCAGTTCTTC.